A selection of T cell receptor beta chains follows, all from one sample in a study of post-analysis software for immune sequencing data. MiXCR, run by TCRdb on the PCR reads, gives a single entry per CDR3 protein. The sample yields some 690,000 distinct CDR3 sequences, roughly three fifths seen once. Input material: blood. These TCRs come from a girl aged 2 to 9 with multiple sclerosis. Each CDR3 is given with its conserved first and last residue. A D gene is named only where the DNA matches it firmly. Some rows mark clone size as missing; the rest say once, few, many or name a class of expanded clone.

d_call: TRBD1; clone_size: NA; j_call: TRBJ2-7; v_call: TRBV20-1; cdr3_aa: CSARDYIRQGLNEQYF; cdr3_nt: TGCAGTGCTAGAGATTACATCCGACAGGGATTGAACGAGCAGTACTTC
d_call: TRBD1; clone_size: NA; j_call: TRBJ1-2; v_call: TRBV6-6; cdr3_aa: CASSRDRSNYGYTF; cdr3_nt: TGTGCCAGCAGCCGGGACAGGAGTAACTATGGCTACACCTTC
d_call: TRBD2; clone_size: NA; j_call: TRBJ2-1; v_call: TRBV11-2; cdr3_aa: CASSLVAGGRGGEQFF; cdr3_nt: TGTGCCAGCAGCTTAGTAGCGGGAGGGCGTGGTGGTGAGCAGTTCTTC
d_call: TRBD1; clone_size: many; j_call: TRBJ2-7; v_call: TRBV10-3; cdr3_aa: CAISGPGGEQYF; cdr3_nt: TGTGCCATCAGTGGGCCAGGGGGCGAGCAGTACTTC
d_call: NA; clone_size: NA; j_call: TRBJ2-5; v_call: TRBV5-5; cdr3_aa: CASSLTRRDQETQYF; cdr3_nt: TGTGCCAGCAGCCTCACCAGAAGGGACCAAGAGACCCAGTACTTC
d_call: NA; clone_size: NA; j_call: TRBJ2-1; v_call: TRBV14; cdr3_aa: CASSNQPSRIYNEQFF; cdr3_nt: TGTGCCAGCAGCAACCAGCCGTCGAGGATTTACAATGAGCAGTTCTTC
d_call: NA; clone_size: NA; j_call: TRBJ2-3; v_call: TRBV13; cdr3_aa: CASSFGRDSLTDTQYF; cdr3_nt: TGTGCCAGCAGCTTCGGCCGGGACTCGCTCACAGATACGCAGTATTTT
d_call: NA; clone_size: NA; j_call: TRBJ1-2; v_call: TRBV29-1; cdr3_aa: CSVPDLTPNYGYTF; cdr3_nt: TGCAGCGTTCCCGACCTAACTCCTAACTATGGCTACACCTTC
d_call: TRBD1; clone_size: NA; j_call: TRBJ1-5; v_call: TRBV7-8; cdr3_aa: CASSPAGQSNQPQHF; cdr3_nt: TGTGCCAGCAGCCCAGCGGGACAGTCAAATCAGCCCCAGCATTTT
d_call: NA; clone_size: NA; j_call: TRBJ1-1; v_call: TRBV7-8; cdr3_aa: CASSLAPREPVNTEAFF; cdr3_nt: TGTGCCAGCAGCTTAGCTCCCAGGGAACCCGTGAACACTGAAGCTTTCTTT
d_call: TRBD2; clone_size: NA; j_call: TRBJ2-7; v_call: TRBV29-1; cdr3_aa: CSVRERGTYEQYF; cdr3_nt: TGCAGCGTCAGGGAGCGGGGGACCTACGAGCAGTACTTC
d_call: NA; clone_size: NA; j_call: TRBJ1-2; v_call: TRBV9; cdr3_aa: CASSPSVVEYGYTF; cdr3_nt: TGTGCCAGCAGCCCCTCGGTGGTAGAGTATGGCTACACCTTC
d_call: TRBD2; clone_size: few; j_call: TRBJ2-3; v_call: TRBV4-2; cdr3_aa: CASSLSGALTDTQYF; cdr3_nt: TGTGCCAGCAGTCTTAGCGGGGCCTTGACAGATACGCAGTATTTT
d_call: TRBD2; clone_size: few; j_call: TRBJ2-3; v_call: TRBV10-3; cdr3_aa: CAIRGYRAGVEDTQYF; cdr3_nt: TGTGCCATCAGGGGCTACAGAGCGGGGGTGGAAGATACGCAGTATTTT
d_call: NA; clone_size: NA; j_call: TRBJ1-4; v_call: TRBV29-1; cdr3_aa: CSVAGEGGKLFF; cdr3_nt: TGCAGCGTTGCCGGAGAGGGGGGAAAACTGTTTTTT
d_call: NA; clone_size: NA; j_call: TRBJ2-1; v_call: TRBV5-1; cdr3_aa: CASSSEVAREWYNEQFF; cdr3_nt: TGCGCCAGCAGCTCCGAGGTTGCAAGGGAGTGGTACAATGAGCAGTTCTTC
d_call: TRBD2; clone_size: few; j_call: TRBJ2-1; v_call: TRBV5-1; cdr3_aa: CASSLELAGANEQFF; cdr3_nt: TGCGCCAGCAGCTTGGAACTAGCGGGAGCCAATGAGCAGTTCTTC
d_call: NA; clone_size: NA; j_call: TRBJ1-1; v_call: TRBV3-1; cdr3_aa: CASSPSYGPNTEAFF; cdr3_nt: TGTGCCAGCAGCCCCAGTTACGGCCCGAACACTGAAGCTTTCTTT
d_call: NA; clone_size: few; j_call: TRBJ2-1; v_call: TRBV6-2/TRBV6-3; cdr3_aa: CASKTVSSYNEQFF; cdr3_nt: TGTGCCAGCAAGACAGTTAGCTCCTACAATGAGCAGTTCTTC
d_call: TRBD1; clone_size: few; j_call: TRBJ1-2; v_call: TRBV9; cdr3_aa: CASSVDRNTYGYTF; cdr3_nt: TGTGCCAGCAGCGTGGACAGGAATACCTATGGCTACACCTTC
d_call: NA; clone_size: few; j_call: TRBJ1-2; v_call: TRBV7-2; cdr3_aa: CASSHRTGNYGYTF; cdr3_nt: TGTGCCAGCAGCCACCGGACCGGGAACTATGGCTACACCTTC
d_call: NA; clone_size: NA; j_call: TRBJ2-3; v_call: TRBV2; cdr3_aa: CASSEGKGGSVRGITDTQYF; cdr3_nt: TGTGCCAGCAGTGAAGGGAAGGGCGGTAGCGTAAGAGGGATCACAGATACGCAGTATTTT
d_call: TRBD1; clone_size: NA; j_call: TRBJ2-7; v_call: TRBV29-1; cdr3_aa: CSVELTRDRTYEQYF; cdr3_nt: TGCAGCGTTGAACTAACCCGGGACAGGACCTACGAGCAGTACTTC
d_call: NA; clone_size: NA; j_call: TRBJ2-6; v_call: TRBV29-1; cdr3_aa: CSVDVLGSSGANVLTF; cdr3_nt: TGCAGCGTTGATGTGCTCGGCAGCTCTGGGGCCAACGTCCTGACTTTC
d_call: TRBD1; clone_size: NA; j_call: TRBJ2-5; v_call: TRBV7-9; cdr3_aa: CASSSILGTGGSETQYF; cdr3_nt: TGTGCCAGCAGCTCAATCCTGGGGACAGGGGGCTCAGAGACCCAGTACTTC
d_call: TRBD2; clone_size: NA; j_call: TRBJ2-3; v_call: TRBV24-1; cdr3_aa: CATSDARLAGVSDTQYF; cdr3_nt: TGTGCCACCAGTGATGCAAGACTAGCGGGAGTTTCAGATACGCAGTATTTT
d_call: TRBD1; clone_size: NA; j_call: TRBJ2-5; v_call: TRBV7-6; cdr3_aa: CASSLGTGVGETQYF; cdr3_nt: TGTGCCAGCAGCTTAGGGACAGGGGTGGGAGAGACCCAGTACTTC
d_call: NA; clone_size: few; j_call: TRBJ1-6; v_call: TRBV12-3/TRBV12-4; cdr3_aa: CASSSSRASSYNSPLHF; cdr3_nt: TGTGCCAGCAGTTCGTCCCGGGCCTCCTCCTATAATTCACCCCTCCACTTT
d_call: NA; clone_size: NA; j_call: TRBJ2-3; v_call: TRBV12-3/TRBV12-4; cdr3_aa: CASSLGSGRATDTQYF; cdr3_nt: TGTGCCAGCAGTTTAGGATCGGGCAGGGCGACAGATACGCAGTATTTT
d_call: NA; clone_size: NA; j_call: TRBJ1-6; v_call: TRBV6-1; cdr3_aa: CASSKRGDSPLHF; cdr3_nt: TGTGCCAGCAGTAAACGGGGGGACTCACCCCTCCACTTT
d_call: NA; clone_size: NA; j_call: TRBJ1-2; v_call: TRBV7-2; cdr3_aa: CASTIFDSLLYGYTF; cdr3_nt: TGTGCCAGCACCATTTTCGACAGCCTCCTCTATGGCTACACCTTC
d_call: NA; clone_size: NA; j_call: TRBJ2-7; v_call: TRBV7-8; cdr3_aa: CASSSHSYEQYF; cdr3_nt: TGTGCCAGCAGCTCACACAGCTACGAGCAGTACTTC
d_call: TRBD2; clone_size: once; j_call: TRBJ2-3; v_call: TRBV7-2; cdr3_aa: CASSLIAGGLTDTQYF; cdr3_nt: TGTGCCAGCAGCTTAATAGCGGGAGGTCTGACAGATACGCAGTATTTT
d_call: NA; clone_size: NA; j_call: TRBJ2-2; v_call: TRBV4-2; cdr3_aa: CASSQDHAASNTGELFF; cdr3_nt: TGTGCCAGCAGCCAAGATCACGCGGCCTCGAACACCGGGGAGCTGTTTTTT
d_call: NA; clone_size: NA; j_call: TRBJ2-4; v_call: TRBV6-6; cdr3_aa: CASTSPPQNIQYF; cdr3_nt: TGTGCCAGCACTTCTCCCCCCCAAAACATTCAGTACTTC
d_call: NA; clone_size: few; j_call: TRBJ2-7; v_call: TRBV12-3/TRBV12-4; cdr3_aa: CASSFILLGSSHEQYF; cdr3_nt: TGTGCCAGCAGTTTTATTCTCCTAGGCAGTAGTCACGAGCAGTACTTC
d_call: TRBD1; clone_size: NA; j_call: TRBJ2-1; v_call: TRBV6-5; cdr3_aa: CASTYSMGQGANEQFF; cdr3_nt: TGTGCCAGCACTTACTCGATGGGACAGGGGGCAAATGAGCAGTTCTTC
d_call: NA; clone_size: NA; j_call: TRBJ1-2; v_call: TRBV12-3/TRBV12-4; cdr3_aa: CASSSTWTANKTNYGYTF; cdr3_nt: TGTGCCAGCAGCTCGACATGGACAGCTAATAAAACTAACTATGGCTACACCTTC
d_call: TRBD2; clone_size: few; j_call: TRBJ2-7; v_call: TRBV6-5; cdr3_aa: CATRLAISSYEQYF; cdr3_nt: TGTGCCACCAGACTAGCGATAAGCTCCTACGAGCAGTACTTC
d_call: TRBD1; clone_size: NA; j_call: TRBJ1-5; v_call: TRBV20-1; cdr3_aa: CSARTGEGQPQHF; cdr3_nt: TGCAGCGCTAGGACAGGGGAGGGTCAGCCCCAGCATTTT
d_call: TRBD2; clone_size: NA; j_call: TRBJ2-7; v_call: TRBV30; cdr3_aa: CAWTPWGGVSYEQYF; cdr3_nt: TGTGCCTGGACCCCCTGGGGGGGGGTCTCCTACGAGCAGTACTTC
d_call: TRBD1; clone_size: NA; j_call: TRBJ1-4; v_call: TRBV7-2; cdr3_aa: CASSLGQGAGFEKLFF; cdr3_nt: TGTGCCAGCAGCTTAGGGCAGGGGGCTGGTTTTGAAAAACTGTTTTTT
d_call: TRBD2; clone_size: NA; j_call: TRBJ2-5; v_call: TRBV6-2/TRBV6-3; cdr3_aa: CASSYEVRERENMETQYF; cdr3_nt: TGTGCCAGCAGTTACGAGGTACGCGAGCGGGAGAATATGGAGACCCAGTACTTC
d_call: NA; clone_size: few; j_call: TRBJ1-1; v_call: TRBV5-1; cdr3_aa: CATQPLIGGTEAFF; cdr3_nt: TGCGCCACCCAACCCCTGATCGGTGGCACTGAAGCTTTCTTT
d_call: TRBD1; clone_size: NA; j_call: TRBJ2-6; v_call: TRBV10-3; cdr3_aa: CAIRGDRGSYSGANVLTF; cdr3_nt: TGTGCCATCAGGGGAGACAGGGGATCCTACTCTGGGGCCAACGTCCTGACTTTC
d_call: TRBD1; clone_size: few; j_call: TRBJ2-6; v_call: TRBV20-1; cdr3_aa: CSASATGSGANVLTF; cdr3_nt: TGCAGTGCTAGTGCGACAGGGAGTGGGGCCAACGTCCTGACTTTC
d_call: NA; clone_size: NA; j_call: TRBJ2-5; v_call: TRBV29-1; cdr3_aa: CSGGTVSETQYF; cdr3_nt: TGCAGCGGCGGGACAGTCTCGGAGACCCAGTACTTC
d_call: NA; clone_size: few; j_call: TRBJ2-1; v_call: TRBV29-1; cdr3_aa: CSVARGPSYNEQFF; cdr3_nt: TGCAGCGTTGCTCGCGGGCCTTCTTACAATGAGCAGTTCTTC
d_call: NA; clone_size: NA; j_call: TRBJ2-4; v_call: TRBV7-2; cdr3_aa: CASRSGRGVPVVYF; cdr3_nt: TGTGCCAGCAGAAGCGGGCGGGGTGTCCCTGTTGTGTACTTC
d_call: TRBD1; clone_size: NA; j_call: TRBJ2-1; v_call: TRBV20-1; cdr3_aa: CSARTGPSSYNEQFF; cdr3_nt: TGCAGTGCACGGACAGGTCCGAGCTCCTACAATGAGCAGTTCTTC
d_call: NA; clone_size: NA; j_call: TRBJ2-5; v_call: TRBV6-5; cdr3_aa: CAARPGGLREETQYF; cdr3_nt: TGTGCCGCAAGACCGGGCGGCCTTAGAGAAGAGACCCAGTACTTC
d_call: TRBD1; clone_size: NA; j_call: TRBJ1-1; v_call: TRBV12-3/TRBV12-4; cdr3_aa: CASSPTGQGLRMNTEAFF; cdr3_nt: TGTGCCAGCAGTCCGACGGGACAGGGTTTACGGATGAACACTGAAGCTTTCTTT
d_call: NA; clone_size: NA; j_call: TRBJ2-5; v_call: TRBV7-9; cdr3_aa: CASSSTGLETYF; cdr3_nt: TGTGCCAGCAGCTCTACAGGGCTAGAGACGTACTTC